This entry concerns a single T cell receptor (beta chain). No antigen is known for it. Total RNA extraction produced at least 6 micrograms (per sample) for the study. This entry is derived from a study of blood T cells in healthy people across ages. General observations from the study: A roughly linear age-dependent decrease characterized TCR beta diversity per million T cells. It was held that diversity estimates obtained from one million T cells represented underestimates.

A second PCR, run for about 7 to 11 cycles, used a sample-barcoded 5' primer plus a J-beta primer mix. The yield of each sample was at least 3 million CDR3-containing paired-end reads. TCRdb used MiXCR to reprocess the 5' RACE reads, holding one entry per CDR3 protein. The profile covers roughly 1,800,000 distinct CDR3 sequences, with approximately 50% appearing a single time and over 2% taken by the ten largest. The V and J ends lost 2 bases and 1 base, in that order; junction bases with no gene match: 6. From germline, CDR1 is MDHEN and CDR2 SYDVKM. This CDR3 has 17 amino acids. Input material: blood. The chain employs TRBV28 and TRBJ2-4; 9 nucleotides line up with TRBD1. The receptor comes from a woman aged 40-49 years in good health. The chain's CDR3 is CASSLLSTGGAKNIQYF. Here the CDR3 DNA reads TGTGCCAGCAGTTTACTATCGACAGGGGGGGCCAAAAACATTCAGTACTTC.